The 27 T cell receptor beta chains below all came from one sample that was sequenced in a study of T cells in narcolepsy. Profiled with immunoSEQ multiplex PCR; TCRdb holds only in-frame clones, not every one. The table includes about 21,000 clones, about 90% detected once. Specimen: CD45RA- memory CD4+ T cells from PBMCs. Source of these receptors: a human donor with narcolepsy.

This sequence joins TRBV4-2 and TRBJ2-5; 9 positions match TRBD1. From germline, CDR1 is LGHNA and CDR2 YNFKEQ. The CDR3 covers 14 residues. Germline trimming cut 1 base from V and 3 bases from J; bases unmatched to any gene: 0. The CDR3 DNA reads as TGTGCCAGCAGCCAAGGACAGGGGGAAGAGACCCAGTACTTC. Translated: CASSQGQGEETQYF.

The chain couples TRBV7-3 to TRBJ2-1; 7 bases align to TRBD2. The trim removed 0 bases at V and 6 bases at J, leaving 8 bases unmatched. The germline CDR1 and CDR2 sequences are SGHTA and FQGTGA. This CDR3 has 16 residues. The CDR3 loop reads CASSLTDGRTGNEQFF. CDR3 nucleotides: TGTGCCAGCAGCTTAACTGACGGGAGGACCGGCAATGAGCAGTTCTTC.

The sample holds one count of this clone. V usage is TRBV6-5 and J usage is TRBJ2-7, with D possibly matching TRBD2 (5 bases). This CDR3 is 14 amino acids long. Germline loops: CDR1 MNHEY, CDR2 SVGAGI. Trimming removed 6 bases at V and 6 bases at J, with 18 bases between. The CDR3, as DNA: TGTGCCAGCAGCTTCTCGGGGTTCGAGGGCGAGCAGTACTTC. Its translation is CASSFSGFEGEQYF.

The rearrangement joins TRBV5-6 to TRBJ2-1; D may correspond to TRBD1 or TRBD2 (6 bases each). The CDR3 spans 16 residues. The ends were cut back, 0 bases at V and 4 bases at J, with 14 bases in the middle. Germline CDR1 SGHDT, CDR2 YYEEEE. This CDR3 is CASSLVSGAKYNEQFF. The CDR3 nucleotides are TGTGCCAGCAGCTTGGTTTCGGGGGCGAAGTACAATGAGCAGTTCTTC.

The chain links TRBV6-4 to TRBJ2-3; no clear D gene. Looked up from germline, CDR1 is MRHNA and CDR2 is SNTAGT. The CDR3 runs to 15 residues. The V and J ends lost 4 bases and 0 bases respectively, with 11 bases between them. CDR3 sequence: CASSGDSGSTDTQYF. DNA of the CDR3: TGTGCCAGCAGTGGGGATTCGGGTAGCACAGATACGCAGTATTTT.

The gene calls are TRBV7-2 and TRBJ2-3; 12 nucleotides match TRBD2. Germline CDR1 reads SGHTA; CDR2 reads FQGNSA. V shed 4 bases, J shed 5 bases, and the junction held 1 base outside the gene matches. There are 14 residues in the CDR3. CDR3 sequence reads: CASSSGLAGDTQYF. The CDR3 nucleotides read TGTGCCAGCAGCTCGGGACTAGCGGGAGATACGCAGTATTTT.

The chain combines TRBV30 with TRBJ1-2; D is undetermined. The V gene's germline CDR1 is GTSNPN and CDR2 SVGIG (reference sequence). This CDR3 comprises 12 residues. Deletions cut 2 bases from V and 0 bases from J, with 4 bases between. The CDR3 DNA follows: TGTGCCTGGAGTCAAGCTAACTATGGCTACACCTTC. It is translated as CAWSQANYGYTF.

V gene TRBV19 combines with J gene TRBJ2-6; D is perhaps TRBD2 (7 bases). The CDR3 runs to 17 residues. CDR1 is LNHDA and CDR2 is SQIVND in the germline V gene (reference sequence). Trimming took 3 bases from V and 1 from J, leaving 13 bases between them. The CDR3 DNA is TGTGCCAGTAGTATTTTGGGGGGGCAATCTGGGGCCAACGTCCTGACTTTC. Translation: CASSILGGQSGANVLTF.

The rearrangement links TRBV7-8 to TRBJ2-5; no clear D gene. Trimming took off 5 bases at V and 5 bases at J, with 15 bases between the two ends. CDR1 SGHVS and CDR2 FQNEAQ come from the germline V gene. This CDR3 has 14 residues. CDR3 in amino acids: CASSRQKIIETQYF. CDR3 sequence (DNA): TGTGCCAGCAGCCGGCAGAAGATTATCGAGACCCAGTACTTC.

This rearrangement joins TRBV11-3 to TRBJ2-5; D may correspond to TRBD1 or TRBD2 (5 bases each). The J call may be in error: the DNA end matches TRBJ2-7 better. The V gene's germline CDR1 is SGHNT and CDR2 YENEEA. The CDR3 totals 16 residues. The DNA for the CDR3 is TGTGCCAGCAGCTTAAGTTGGGGGACGGGAACCTACGAGCAGTACTTC. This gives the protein CASSLSWGTGTYEQYF.

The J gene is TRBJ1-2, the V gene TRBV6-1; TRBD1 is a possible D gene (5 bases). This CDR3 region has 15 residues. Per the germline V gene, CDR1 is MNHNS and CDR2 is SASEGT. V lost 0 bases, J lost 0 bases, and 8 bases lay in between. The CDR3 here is CASSEAMTANYGYTF. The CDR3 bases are TGTGCCAGCAGTGAAGCTATGACAGCTAACTATGGCTACACCTTC.

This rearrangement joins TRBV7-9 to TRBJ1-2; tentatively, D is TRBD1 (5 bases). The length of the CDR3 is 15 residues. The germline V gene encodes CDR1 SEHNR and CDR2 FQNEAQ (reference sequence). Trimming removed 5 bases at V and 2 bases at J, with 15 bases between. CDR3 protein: CASSVVTAINYGYTF. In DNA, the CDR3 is TGTGCCAGCAGCGTAGTGACAGCTATAAACTATGGCTACACCTTC.

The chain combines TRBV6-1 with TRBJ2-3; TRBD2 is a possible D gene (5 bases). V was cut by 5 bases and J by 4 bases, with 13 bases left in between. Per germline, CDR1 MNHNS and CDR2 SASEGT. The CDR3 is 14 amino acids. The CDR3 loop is CASSSSGNPDTQYF. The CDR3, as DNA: TGTGCCAGCAGTTCGTCGGGGAATCCAGATACGCAGTATTTT.

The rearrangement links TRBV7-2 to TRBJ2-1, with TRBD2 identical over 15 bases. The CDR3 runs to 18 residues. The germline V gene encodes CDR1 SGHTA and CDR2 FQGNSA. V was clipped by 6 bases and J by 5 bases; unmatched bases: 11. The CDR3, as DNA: TGTGCCAGCAGTCTTTACGGACTAGCGGGAGGGATCCACAATGAGCAGTTCTTC. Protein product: CASSLYGLAGGIHNEQFF.

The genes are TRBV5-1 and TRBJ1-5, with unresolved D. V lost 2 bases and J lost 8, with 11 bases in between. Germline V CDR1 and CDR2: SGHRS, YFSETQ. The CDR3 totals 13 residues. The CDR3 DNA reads TGCGCCAGCAGCTTCAGGACCGGAGAGCCCCAGCATTTT. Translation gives CASSFRTGEPQHF.

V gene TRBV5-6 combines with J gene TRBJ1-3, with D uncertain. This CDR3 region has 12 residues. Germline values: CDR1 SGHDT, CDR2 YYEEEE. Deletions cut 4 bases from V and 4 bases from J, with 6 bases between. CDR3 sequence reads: CASSVPGNTIYF. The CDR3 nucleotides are TGTGCCAGCAGCGTCCCCGGAAACACCATATATTTT.

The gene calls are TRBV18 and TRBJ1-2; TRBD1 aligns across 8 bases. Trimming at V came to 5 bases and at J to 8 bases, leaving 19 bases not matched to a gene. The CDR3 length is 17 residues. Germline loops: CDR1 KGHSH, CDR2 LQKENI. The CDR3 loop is CASSWNSAAGGSGGYTF. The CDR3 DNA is TGTGCCAGCTCATGGAACTCGGCGGCAGGGGGCTCAGGAGGCTACACCTTC.

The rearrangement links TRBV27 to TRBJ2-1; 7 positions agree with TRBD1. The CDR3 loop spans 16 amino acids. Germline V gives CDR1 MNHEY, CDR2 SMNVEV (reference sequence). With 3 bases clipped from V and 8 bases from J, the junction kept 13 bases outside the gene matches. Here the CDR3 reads CASSLVAGGPRDEQFF. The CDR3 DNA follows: TGTGCCAGCAGTTTGGTAGCAGGGGGTCCTAGGGATGAGCAGTTCTTC.

The CDR3 DNA follows: TGTGCCAGCAGCTTAGTAGGGGACAGGGCTGACGAGCAGTACTTC. It specifies CASSLVGDRADEQYF. V usage is TRBV7-2 and J usage is TRBJ2-7; 9 bases align to TRBD1. The CDR3 totals 15 residues. V gave up 1 base and J gave up 5 bases; unmatched junction bases: 6. CDR1 is SGHTA, CDR2 FQGNSA, per germline.

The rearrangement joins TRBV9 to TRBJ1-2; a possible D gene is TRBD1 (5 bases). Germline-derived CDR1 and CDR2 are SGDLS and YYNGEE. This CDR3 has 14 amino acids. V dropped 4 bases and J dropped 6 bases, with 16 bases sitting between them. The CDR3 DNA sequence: TGTGCCAGCAGCTTAAGCTTATCAGGGAATGGCTACACCTTC. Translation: CASSLSLSGNGYTF.

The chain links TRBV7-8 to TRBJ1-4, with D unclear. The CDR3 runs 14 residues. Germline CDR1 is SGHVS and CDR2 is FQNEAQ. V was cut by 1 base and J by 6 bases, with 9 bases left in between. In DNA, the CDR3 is TGTGCCAGCAGCTTAGGGGGTGGGGATGAAAAACTGTTTTTT. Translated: CASSLGGGDEKLFF.

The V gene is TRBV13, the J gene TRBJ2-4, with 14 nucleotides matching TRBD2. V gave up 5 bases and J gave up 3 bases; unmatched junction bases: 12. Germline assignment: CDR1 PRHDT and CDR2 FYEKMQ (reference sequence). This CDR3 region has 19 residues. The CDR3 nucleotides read TGTGCCAGCAGCAGGGGACTAGCGGGAGTGTCTTTAGTCAAAAACATTCAGTACTTC. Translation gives CASSRGLAGVSLVKNIQYF.

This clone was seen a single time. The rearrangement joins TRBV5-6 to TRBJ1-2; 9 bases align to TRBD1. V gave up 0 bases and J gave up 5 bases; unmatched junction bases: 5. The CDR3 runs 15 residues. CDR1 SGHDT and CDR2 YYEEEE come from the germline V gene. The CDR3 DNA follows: TGTGCCAGCAGCTTGGGCCCCGGGACAGGGTATGGCTACACCTTC. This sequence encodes CASSLGPGTGYGYTF.

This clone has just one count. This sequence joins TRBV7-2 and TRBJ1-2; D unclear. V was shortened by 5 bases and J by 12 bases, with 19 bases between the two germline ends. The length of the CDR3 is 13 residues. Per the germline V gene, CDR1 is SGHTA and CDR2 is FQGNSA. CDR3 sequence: CASSPSYLGWHTF. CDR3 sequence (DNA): TGTGCCAGCAGCCCCAGTTATTTGGGCTGGCACACCTTC.

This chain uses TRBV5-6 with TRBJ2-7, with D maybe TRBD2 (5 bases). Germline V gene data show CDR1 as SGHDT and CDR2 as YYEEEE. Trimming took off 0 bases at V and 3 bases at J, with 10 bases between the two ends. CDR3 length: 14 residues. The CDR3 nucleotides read TGTGCCAGCAGCTTGGGGCGGGCCCGCTACGAGCAGTACTTC. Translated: CASSLGRARYEQYF. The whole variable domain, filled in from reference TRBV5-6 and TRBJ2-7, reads DAGVTQSPTHLIKTRGQQVTLRCSPKSGHDTVSWYQQALGQGPQFIFQYYEEEERQRGNFPDRFSGHQFPNYSSELNVNALLLGDSALYLCASSLGRARYEQYFGPGTRLTVT.

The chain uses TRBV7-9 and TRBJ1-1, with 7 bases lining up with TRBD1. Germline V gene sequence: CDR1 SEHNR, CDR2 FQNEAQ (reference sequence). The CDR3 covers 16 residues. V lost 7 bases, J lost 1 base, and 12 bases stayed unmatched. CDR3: CASTPPGDRTNTEAFF. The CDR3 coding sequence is TGTGCCAGCACCCCCCCCGGGGACAGAACGAACACTGAAGCTTTCTTT.

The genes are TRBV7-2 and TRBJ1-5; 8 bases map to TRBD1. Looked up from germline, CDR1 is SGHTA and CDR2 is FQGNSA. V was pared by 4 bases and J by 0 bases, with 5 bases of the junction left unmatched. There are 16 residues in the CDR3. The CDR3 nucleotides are TGTGCCAGCAGCTCGGGACAGGCCGGTAGCAATCAGCCCCAGCATTTT. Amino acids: CASSSGQAGSNQPQHF. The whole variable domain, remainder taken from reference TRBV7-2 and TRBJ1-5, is GAGVSQSPSNKVTEKGKDVELRCDPISGHTALYWYRQSLGQGLEFLIYFQGNSAPDKSGLPSDRFSAERTGGSVSTLTIQRTQQEDSAVYLCASSSGQAGSNQPQHFGDGTRLSIL.